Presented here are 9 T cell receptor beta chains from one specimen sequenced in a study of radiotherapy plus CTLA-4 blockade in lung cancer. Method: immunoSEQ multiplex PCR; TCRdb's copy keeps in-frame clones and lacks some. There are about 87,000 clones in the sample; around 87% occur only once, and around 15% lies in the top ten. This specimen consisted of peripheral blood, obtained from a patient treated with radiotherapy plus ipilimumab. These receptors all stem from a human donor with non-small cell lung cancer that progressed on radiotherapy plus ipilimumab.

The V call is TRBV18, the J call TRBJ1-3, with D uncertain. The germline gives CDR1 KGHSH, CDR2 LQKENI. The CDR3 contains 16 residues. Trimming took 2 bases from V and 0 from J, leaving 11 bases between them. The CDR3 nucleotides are TGTGCCAGCTCACCAGTCCTTCCCCTCTCTGGAAACACCATATATTTT. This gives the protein CASSPVLPLSGNTIYF.

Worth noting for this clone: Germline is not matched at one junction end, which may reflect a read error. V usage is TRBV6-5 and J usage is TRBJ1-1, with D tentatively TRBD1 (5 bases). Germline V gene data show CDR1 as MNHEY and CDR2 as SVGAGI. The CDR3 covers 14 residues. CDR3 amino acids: CASSPSSQVRFQGF. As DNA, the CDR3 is TGTGCCAGCAGCCCCTCTTCGCAGGTTAGATTTCAGGGCTTT.

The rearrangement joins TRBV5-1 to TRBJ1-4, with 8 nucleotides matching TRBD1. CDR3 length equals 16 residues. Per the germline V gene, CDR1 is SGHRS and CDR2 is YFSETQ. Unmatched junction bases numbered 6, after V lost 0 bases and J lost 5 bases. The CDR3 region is CASSLAPGQANEKLFF. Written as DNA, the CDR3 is TGCGCCAGCAGCTTGGCGCCGGGACAGGCGAATGAAAAACTGTTTTTT.

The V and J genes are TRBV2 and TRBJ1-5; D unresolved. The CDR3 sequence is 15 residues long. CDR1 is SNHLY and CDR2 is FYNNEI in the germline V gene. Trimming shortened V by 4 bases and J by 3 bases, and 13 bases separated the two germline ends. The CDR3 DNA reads TGTGCCAGCAGTGTCGGACGGTCCCACAATCAGCCCCAGCATTTT. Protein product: CASSVGRSHNQPQHF.

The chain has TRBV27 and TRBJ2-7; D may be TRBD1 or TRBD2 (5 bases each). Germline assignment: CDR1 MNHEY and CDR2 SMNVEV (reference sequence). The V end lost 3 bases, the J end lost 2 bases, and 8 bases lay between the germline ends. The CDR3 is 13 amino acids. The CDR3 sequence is CASSFSGPYEQYF. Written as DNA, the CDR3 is TGTGCCAGCAGTTTTTCGGGACCCTACGAGCAGTACTTC.

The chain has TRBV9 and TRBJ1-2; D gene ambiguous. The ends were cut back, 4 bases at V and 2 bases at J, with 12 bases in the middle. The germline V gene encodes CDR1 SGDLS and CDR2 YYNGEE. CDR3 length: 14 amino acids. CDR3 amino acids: CASSYGLTNYGYTF. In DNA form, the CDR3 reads TGTGCCAGCAGCTACGGCTTAACCAACTATGGCTACACCTTC.

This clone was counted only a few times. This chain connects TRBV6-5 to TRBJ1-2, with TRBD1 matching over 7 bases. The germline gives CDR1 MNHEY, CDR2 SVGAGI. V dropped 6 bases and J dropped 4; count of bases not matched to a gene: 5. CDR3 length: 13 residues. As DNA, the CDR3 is TGTGCCAGCAGCGACAGGGAGGGCTATGGCTACACCTTC. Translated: CASSDREGYGYTF.

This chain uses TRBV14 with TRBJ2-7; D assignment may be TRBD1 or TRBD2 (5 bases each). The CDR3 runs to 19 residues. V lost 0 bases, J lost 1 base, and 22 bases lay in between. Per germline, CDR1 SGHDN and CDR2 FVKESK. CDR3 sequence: CASSQDVVPGRGASYEQYF. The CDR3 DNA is TGTGCCAGCAGCCAAGATGTAGTCCCAGGGAGAGGAGCGTCCTACGAGCAGTACTTC.

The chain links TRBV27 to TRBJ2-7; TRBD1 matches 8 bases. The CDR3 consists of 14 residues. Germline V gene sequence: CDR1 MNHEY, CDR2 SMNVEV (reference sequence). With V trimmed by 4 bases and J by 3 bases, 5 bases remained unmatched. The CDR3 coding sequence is TGTGCCAGCAGTTCCGGGACAGGACTCTACGAGCAGTACTTC. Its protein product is CASSSGTGLYEQYF.